The source of this T cell receptor (beta chain) is a study of shared clonotypes between healthy human individuals. The trim removed 6 bases at V and 2 bases at J, leaving 3 bases unmatched. The V gene's germline CDR1 is MDHEN and CDR2 SYDVKM. The CDR3 consists of 14 residues. Donors comprised healthy HIV-negative adults lacking recent acute infections or vaccinations. Within Nashville, Tennessee resided all donors, each a Caucasian adult. The repertoire was sequenced with immunoSEQ multiplex PCR; TCRdb's copy has only in-frame clones and lacks some. In the table there are about 490,000 clones, 81% of which are singletons.

Sequences were obtained from PBMCs. The rearrangement uses TRBV28 and TRBJ2-2; 7 bases line up with TRBD2. The source of this sequence is a woman in her 40s in good health. Some clones in this sample may be carry-over from other donors' samples. As DNA, the CDR3 is TGTGCCAGCAGGCGACTAGCTAACACCGGGGAGCTGTTTTTT. This encodes CASRRLANTGELFF. Together with reference TRBV28 and TRBJ2-2, the CDR3 gives the full variable domain: DVKVTQSSRYLVKRTGEKVFLECVQDMDHENMFWYRQDPGLGLRLIYFSYDVKMKEKGDIPEGYSVSREKKERFSLILESASTNQTSMYLCASRRLANTGELFFGEGSRLTVL.